These T cell receptor beta chains were read from a single sample in a study of PD-1 blockade in classical Hodgkin lymphoma. Here immunoSEQ multiplex PCR was the method, and the copy in TCRdb shows in-frame clones only, minus some. The sample has under 100,000 clones, 92% seen once; the top ten hold about 2.7%. The sequencing here drew on peripheral blood mononuclear cells (PBMCs), taken before the second cycle of nivolumab. The receptors derive from a human donor with classical Hodgkin lymphoma. Both conserved end residues are part of each CDR3. Fields, in order: V gene, D gene, clone size, CDR3 length, J gene, CDR3 protein, CDR3 DNA. A D gene is named only where the DNA matches it firmly. Clone size is given for some rows only: seen once, a few or many times, or a class if the clone is expanded.

v_call: TRBV6-4; d_call: NA; clone_size: once; cdr3_length: 12; j_call: TRBJ1-2; cdr3_aa: CASSAWGYGYTF; cdr3_nt: TGTGCCAGCAGTGCTTGGGGCTATGGCTACACCTTC
v_call: TRBV29-1; d_call: NA; clone_size: NA; cdr3_length: 10; j_call: TRBJ1-2; cdr3_aa: CSVFWDGYTF; cdr3_nt: TGCAGCGTTTTCTGGGATGGCTACACCTTC
v_call: TRBV30; d_call: NA; clone_size: NA; cdr3_length: 13; j_call: TRBJ2-1; cdr3_aa: CAWSGSSYNEQFF; cdr3_nt: TGTGCCTGGAGCGGAAGCTCCTACAATGAGCAGTTCTTC
v_call: TRBV5-1; d_call: TRBD1; clone_size: NA; cdr3_length: 15; j_call: TRBJ1-1; cdr3_aa: CASSPRQGLLTEAFF; cdr3_nt: TGCGCCAGCAGCCCCCGACAGGGTCTCTTAACTGAAGCTTTCTTT
v_call: TRBV5-1; d_call: TRBD2; clone_size: NA; cdr3_length: 15; j_call: TRBJ2-3; cdr3_aa: CASSSHGGRADTQYF; cdr3_nt: TGCGCCAGCAGTTCCCATGGCGGGAGGGCAGATACGCAGTATTTT
v_call: TRBV19; d_call: NA; clone_size: NA; cdr3_length: 15; j_call: TRBJ2-7; cdr3_aa: CASSIRGPPSSKQYF; cdr3_nt: TGTGCCAGTAGTATTCGAGGGCCCCCTAGCAGCAAGCAGTACTTC
v_call: TRBV25-1; d_call: NA; clone_size: NA; cdr3_length: 16; j_call: TRBJ2-6; cdr3_aa: CAISPGHNSGANVLTF; cdr3_nt: TGTGCCATAAGTCCGGGACATAACTCTGGGGCCAACGTCCTGACTTTC
v_call: TRBV6-5; d_call: TRBD1; clone_size: NA; cdr3_length: 14; j_call: TRBJ1-2; cdr3_aa: CASSAYQGARGYTF; cdr3_nt: TGTGCCAGCAGTGCCTATCAGGGGGCCAGAGGCTACACCTTC
v_call: TRBV6-6; d_call: TRBD2; clone_size: NA; cdr3_length: 12; j_call: TRBJ2-1; cdr3_aa: CASLSGSNEQFF; cdr3_nt: TGTGCCAGTCTTAGCGGGAGCAATGAGCAGTTCTTC
v_call: TRBV29-1; d_call: TRBD2; clone_size: NA; cdr3_length: 16; j_call: TRBJ2-1; cdr3_aa: CSVEGGREPAYNEQFF; cdr3_nt: TGCAGCGTTGAAGGCGGGAGAGAGCCAGCCTACAATGAGCAGTTCTTC
v_call: TRBV11-2; d_call: TRBD1; clone_size: NA; cdr3_length: 15; j_call: TRBJ2-5; cdr3_aa: CASSSTRGPGETQYF; cdr3_nt: TGTGCCAGCAGCTCGACCAGGGGGCCTGGGGAGACCCAGTACTTC
v_call: TRBV5-6; d_call: TRBD1; clone_size: few; cdr3_length: 14; j_call: TRBJ1-2; cdr3_aa: CASSLTGRGSGYTF; cdr3_nt: TGTGCCAGCAGCTTGACGGGCAGGGGGAGCGGCTACACCTTC
v_call: TRBV7-4; d_call: TRBD2; clone_size: few; cdr3_length: 19; j_call: TRBJ2-1; cdr3_aa: CASSLVGLAGEGAYNEQFF; cdr3_nt: TGTGCCAGCAGCTTAGTGGGACTAGCGGGAGAGGGGGCCTACAATGAGCAGTTCTTC
v_call: TRBV28; d_call: NA; clone_size: NA; cdr3_length: 15; j_call: TRBJ1-2; cdr3_aa: CASITGKVLNYGYTF; cdr3_nt: TGTGCCAGCATAACAGGGAAGGTCCTTAACTATGGCTACACCTTC
v_call: TRBV7-9; d_call: TRBD1; clone_size: NA; cdr3_length: 12; j_call: TRBJ1-4; cdr3_aa: CASSPGTGRLFF; cdr3_nt: TGTGCCAGCAGTCCCGGGACAGGGAGATTGTTTTTT
v_call: TRBV11-3; d_call: NA; clone_size: NA; cdr3_length: 16; j_call: TRBJ2-1; cdr3_aa: CASSRRLSPVGYEQFF; cdr3_nt: TGTGCCAGCAGCCGACGACTAAGCCCTGTCGGGTATGAGCAGTTCTTC
v_call: TRBV10-3; d_call: TRBD1; clone_size: NA; cdr3_length: 17; j_call: TRBJ1-2; cdr3_aa: CAISEPPRDRVSYGYTF; cdr3_nt: TGTGCCATCAGTGAGCCTCCCCGGGACAGGGTATCCTATGGCTACACCTTC
v_call: TRBV7-9; d_call: TRBD1; clone_size: NA; cdr3_length: 15; j_call: TRBJ2-7; cdr3_aa: CASSSGTGRSYEQYF; cdr3_nt: TGTGCCAGCAGCTCGGGGACAGGGAGATCCTACGAGCAGTACTTC
v_call: TRBV2; d_call: TRBD1; clone_size: NA; cdr3_length: 18; j_call: TRBJ1-2; cdr3_aa: CASSEDLGGGQGDYGYTF; cdr3_nt: TGTGCCAGCAGTGAAGACCTAGGGGGGGGACAGGGAGACTATGGCTACACCTTC
v_call: TRBV30; d_call: NA; clone_size: NA; cdr3_length: 14; j_call: TRBJ2-1; cdr3_aa: CAWSLARDYNEQFF; cdr3_nt: TGTGCCTGGAGTTTAGCCAGGGACTACAATGAGCAGTTCTTC
v_call: TRBV7-9; d_call: NA; clone_size: few; cdr3_length: 13; j_call: TRBJ1-1; cdr3_aa: CASSFSANTEAFF; cdr3_nt: TGTGCCAGCAGCTTCTCTGCGAACACTGAAGCTTTCTTT
v_call: TRBV5-1; d_call: NA; clone_size: NA; cdr3_length: 16; j_call: TRBJ1-4; cdr3_aa: CASSLGTLSTNEKLFF; cdr3_nt: TGCGCCAGCAGCTTGGGGACACTCTCAACTAATGAAAAACTGTTTTTT
v_call: TRBV19; d_call: NA; clone_size: NA; cdr3_length: 16; j_call: TRBJ1-2; cdr3_aa: CASTPIQGVGDYGYTF; cdr3_nt: TGTGCCAGTACCCCCATACAAGGGGTCGGCGACTATGGCTACACCTTC
v_call: TRBV25-1; d_call: NA; clone_size: NA; cdr3_length: 15; j_call: TRBJ1-4; cdr3_aa: CASSELAQLNEKLFF; cdr3_nt: TGTGCCAGCAGTGAATTAGCTCAGCTTAATGAAAAACTGTTTTTT
v_call: TRBV29-1; d_call: NA; clone_size: once; cdr3_length: 11; j_call: TRBJ1-2; cdr3_aa: CSVPGGPGYTF; cdr3_nt: TGCAGCGTTCCTGGGGGGCCTGGCTACACCTTC
v_call: TRBV27; d_call: TRBD2; clone_size: NA; cdr3_length: 16; j_call: TRBJ2-7; cdr3_aa: CASSFTSGRLLYEQYF; cdr3_nt: TGTGCCAGCAGTTTCACCTCCGGGAGGCTCCTCTACGAGCAGTACTTC
v_call: TRBV27; d_call: NA; clone_size: NA; cdr3_length: 13; j_call: TRBJ2-1; cdr3_aa: CASSTSSYNEQFF; cdr3_nt: TGTGCCAGCAGTACGAGCTCCTACAATGAGCAGTTCTTC
v_call: TRBV7-2; d_call: NA; clone_size: NA; cdr3_length: 16; j_call: TRBJ1-5; cdr3_aa: CASSFGTGLGNQPQHF; cdr3_nt: TGTGCCAGCAGCTTCGGAACAGGGTTAGGGAATCAGCCCCAGCATTTT
v_call: TRBV11-2; d_call: TRBD2; clone_size: NA; cdr3_length: 17; j_call: TRBJ2-7; cdr3_aa: CASSLDALAGGGYQQYF; cdr3_nt: TGTGCCAGCAGCTTAGATGCGCTAGCGGGGGGGGGATACCAGCAGTACTTC
v_call: TRBV7-9; d_call: NA; clone_size: NA; cdr3_length: 14; j_call: TRBJ1-4; cdr3_aa: CASSPGQLGEKLFF; cdr3_nt: TGTGCCAGCAGTCCAGGACAGCTTGGTGAAAAACTGTTTTTT
v_call: TRBV15; d_call: NA; clone_size: NA; cdr3_length: 13; j_call: TRBJ1-1; cdr3_aa: CATSRGVGRRAFF; cdr3_nt: TGTGCCACCAGCAGGGGGGTGGGCCGACGGGCTTTCTTT
v_call: TRBV28; d_call: TRBD2; clone_size: NA; cdr3_length: 21; j_call: TRBJ2-7; cdr3_aa: CASSLAGVGRILAGGLYEQYF; cdr3_nt: TGTGCCAGCAGTTTAGCAGGTGTGGGCCGAATACTAGCGGGAGGCCTCTACGAGCAGTACTTC
v_call: TRBV7-3; d_call: NA; clone_size: NA; cdr3_length: 13; j_call: TRBJ2-2; cdr3_aa: CASTRAGAGELFF; cdr3_nt: TGTGCCAGCACCAGGGCGGGCGCCGGGGAGCTGTTTTTT
v_call: TRBV7-6; d_call: NA; clone_size: NA; cdr3_length: 14; j_call: TRBJ1-4; cdr3_aa: CASSTRTGNEKLFF; cdr3_nt: TGTGCCAGCAGCACTAGGACGGGGAATGAAAAACTGTTTTTT
v_call: TRBV10-1; d_call: NA; clone_size: NA; cdr3_length: 12; j_call: TRBJ2-1; cdr3_aa: CASRGIGREQFF; cdr3_nt: TGCGCCAGCAGAGGCATAGGCCGTGAGCAGTTCTTC
v_call: TRBV5-1; d_call: NA; clone_size: NA; cdr3_length: 17; j_call: TRBJ2-1; cdr3_aa: CASSITFRDRLVNEQFF; cdr3_nt: TGCGCCAGCAGCATTACGTTCCGGGACAGACTAGTTAATGAGCAGTTCTTC
v_call: TRBV28; d_call: TRBD1; clone_size: NA; cdr3_length: 15; j_call: TRBJ2-3; cdr3_aa: CASSNTGTATNTQYF; cdr3_nt: TGTGCCAGCAGTAACACCGGGACAGCGACAAATACGCAGTATTTT